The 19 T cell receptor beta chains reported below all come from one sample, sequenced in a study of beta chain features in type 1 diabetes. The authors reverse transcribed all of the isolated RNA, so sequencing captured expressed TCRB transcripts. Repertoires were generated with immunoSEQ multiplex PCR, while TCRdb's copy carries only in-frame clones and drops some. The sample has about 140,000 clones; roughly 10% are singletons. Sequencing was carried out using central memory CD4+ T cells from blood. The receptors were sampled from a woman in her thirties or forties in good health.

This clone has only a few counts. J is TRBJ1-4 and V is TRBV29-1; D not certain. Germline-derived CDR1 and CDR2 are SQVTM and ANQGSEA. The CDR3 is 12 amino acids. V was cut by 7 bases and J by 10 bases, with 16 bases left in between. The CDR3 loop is CSAGGGEGKLFF. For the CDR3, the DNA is TGCAGCGCCGGAGGCGGGGAGGGAAAACTGTTTTTT.

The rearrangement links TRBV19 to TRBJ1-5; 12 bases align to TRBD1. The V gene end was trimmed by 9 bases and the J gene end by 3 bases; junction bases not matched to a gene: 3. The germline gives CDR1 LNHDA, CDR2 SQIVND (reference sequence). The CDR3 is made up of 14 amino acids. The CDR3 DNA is TGTGCCAGCCGGGACAGGGGGCCCAATCAGCCCCAGCATTTT. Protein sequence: CASRDRGPNQPQHF.

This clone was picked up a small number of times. CDR3 loop: CASKLESVPAETQYF. The CDR3 region has the DNA TGTGCCAGCAAGTTAGAGAGCGTGCCCGCAGAGACCCAGTACTTC. The J gene is TRBJ2-5, the V gene TRBV6-1, with unresolved D. Germline loops: CDR1 MNHNS, CDR2 SASEGT. The CDR3 is made up of 15 amino acids. The V end was cut by 7 bases, the J end by 4 bases, with 19 bases between.

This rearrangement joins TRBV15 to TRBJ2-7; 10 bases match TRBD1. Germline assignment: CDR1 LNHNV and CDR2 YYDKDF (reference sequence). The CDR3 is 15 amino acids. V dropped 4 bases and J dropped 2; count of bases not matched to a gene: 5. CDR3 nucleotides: TGTGCCACCAGCACCCGGGACAGGGGCGCCTACGAGCAGTACTTC. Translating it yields CATSTRDRGAYEQYF.

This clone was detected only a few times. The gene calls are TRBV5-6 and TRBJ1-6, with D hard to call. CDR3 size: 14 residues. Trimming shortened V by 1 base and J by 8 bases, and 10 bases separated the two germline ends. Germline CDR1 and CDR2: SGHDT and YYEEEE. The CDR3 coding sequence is TGTGCCAGCAGCTTGTACGGGATGGATTCACCCCTCCACTTT. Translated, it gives CASSLYGMDSPLHF.

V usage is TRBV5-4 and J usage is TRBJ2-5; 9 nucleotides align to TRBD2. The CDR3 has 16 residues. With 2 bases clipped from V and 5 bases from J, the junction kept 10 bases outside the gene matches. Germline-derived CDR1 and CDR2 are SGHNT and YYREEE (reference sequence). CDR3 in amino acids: CASSLGSRGGRETQYF. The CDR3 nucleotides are TGTGCCAGCAGCTTAGGCTCGCGGGGGGGCCGCGAGACCCAGTACTTC.

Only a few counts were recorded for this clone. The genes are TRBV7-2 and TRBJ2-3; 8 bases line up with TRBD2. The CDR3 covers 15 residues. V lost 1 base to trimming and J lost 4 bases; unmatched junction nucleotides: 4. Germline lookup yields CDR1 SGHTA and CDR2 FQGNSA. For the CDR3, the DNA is TGTGCCAGCAGCTTAGGCGGGGGGACCCCAGATACGCAGTATTTT. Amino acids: CASSLGGGTPDTQYF.

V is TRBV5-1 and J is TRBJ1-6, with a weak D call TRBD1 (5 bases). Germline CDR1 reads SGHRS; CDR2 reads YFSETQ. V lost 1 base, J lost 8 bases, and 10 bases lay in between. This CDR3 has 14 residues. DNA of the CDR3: TGCGCCAGCAGCTTGAAGGGGCAGGATTCACCCCTCCACTTT. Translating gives CASSLKGQDSPLHF.

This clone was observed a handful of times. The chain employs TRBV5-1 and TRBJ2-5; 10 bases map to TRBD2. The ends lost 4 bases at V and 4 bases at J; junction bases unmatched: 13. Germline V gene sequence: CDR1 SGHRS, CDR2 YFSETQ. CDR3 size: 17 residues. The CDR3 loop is CASSPFLKRGGSETQYF. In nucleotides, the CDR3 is TGCGCCAGCAGCCCCTTTCTTAAGCGGGGGGGCTCAGAGACCCAGTACTTC.

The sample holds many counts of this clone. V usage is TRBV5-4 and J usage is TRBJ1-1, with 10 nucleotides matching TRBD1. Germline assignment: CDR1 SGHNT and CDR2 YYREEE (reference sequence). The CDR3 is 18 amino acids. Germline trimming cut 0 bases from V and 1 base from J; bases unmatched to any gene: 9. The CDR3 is CASSLAWDRGPKNTEAFF. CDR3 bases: TGTGCCAGCAGCTTGGCCTGGGACAGGGGCCCTAAGAACACTGAAGCTTTCTTT. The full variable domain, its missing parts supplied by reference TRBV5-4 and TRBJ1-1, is ETGVTQSPTHLIKTRGQQVTLRCSSQSGHNTVSWYQQALGQGPQFIFQYYREEENGRGNFPPRFSGLQFPNYSSELNVNALELDDSALYLCASSLAWDRGPKNTEAFFGQGTRLTVV.

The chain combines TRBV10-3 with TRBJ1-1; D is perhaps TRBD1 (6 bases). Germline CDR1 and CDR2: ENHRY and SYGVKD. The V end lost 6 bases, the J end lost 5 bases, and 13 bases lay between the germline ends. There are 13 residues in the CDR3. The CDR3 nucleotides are TGTGCCATCAGAGGGGGGGTGAGAACTGAAGCTTTCTTT. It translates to CAIRGGVRTEAFF.

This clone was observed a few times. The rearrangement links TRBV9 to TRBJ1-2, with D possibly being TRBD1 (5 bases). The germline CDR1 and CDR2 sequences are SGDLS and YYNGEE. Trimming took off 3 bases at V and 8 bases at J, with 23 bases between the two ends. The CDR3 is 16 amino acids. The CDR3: CASSAGGVQLGPGYTF. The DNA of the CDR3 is TGTGCCAGCAGCGCGGGTGGGGTACAGTTGGGGCCGGGCTACACCTTC.

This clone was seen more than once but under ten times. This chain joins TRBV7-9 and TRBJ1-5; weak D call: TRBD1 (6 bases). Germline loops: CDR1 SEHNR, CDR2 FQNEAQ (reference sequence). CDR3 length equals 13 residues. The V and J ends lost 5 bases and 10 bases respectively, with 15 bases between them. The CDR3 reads CASSQGTGEPQHF. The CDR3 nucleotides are TGTGCCAGCAGCCAGGGGACCGGGGAACCCCAGCATTTT.

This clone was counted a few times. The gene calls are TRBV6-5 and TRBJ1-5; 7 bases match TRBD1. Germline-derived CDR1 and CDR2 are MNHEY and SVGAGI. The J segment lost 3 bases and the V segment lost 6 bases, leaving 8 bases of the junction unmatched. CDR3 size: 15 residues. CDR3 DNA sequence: TGTGCCAGCAGAAGACAGGGACCCGACAATCAGCCCCAGCATTTT. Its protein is CASRRQGPDNQPQHF.

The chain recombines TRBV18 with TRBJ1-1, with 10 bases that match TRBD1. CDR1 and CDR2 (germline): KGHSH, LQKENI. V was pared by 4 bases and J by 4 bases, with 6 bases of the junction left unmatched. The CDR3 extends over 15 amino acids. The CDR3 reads CASSQGQGYSTEAFF. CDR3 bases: TGTGCCAGCTCACAGGGACAGGGGTACAGCACTGAAGCTTTCTTT.

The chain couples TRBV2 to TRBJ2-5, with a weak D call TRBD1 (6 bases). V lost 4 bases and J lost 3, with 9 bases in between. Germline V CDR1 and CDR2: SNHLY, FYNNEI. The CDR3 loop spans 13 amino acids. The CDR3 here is CASSAGEKETQYF. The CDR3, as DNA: TGTGCCAGCAGTGCAGGGGAAAAAGAGACCCAGTACTTC.

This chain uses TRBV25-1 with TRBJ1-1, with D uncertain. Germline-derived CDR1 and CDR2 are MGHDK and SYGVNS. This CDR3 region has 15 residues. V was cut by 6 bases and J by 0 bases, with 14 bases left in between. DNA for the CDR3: TGTGCCAGCAGAAAGGGCGGGAAACTGAACACTGAAGCTTTCTTT. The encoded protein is CASRKGGKLNTEAFF.

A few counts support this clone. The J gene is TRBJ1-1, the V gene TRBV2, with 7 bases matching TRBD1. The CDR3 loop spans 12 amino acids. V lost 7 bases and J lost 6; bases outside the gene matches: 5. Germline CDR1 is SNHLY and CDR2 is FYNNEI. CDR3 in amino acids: CASIQGYSEAFF. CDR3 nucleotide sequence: TGTGCCAGCATACAGGGGTACTCTGAAGCTTTCTTT.

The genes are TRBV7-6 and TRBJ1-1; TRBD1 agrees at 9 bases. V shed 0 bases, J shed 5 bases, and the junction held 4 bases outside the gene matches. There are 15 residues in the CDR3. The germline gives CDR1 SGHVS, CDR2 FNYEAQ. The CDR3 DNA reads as TGTGCCAGCAGCTTAGCGACAGGGGGACGGACTGAAGCTTTCTTT. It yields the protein CASSLATGGRTEAFF.